Listed below are T cell receptor beta chains from one sample, sequenced in a study of blood T cell repertoires in COVID-19. Here immunoSEQ multiplex PCR was the method, and the copy in TCRdb shows in-frame clones only, minus some. The sample includes about 210,000 clones, 75% to 90% seen only once; the top ten take less than 0.75%. The sample was peripheral blood. These receptors all stem from a man in his forties or fifties with acute or convalescent COVID-19. Both conserved end residues are part of each CDR3. The D gene is left open where the match is weak. A clone size is listed for some rows: how often the clone was seen (once, few, many), or a class if it is expanded.

V gene: TRBV14
D gene: .
J gene: TRBJ1-6
clone size: .
CDR3 DNA: TGTGCCAGCAGCCAAGATTTACTTAATTCACCCCTCCACTTT
CDR3 protein: CASSQDLLNSPLHF

V gene: TRBV7-6
D gene: .
J gene: TRBJ2-6
clone size: .
CDR3 DNA: TGTGCCAGCAGCTCCCGGGCAGGGTCTGGGGCCAACGTCCTGACTTTC
CDR3 protein: CASSSRAGSGANVLTF

V gene: TRBV10-3
D gene: TRBD1
J gene: TRBJ2-7
clone size: .
CDR3 DNA: TGTGCCATCAGTGAGCTGGACAGGGGAGACGAGCAGTACTTC
CDR3 protein: CAISELDRGDEQYF

V gene: TRBV5-1
D gene: TRBD1
J gene: TRBJ2-2
clone size: .
CDR3 DNA: TGCGCCAGCAGCGGGGACAGGAGAAACACCGGGGAGCTGTTTTTT
CDR3 protein: CASSGDRRNTGELFF

V gene: TRBV6-1
D gene: .
J gene: TRBJ2-7
clone size: .
CDR3 DNA: TGTGCCAGCAGTGAACACTCCTACGAGCAGTACTTC
CDR3 protein: CASSEHSYEQYF

V gene: TRBV21-1
D gene: .
J gene: TRBJ1-3
clone size: .
CDR3 DNA: TGTGCCAGCAGCCTTACGAGGACAGGTGAAGGAAACACCATATATTTT
CDR3 protein: CASSLTRTGEGNTIYF

V gene: TRBV24-1
D gene: TRBD2
J gene: TRBJ2-7
clone size: .
CDR3 DNA: TGTGCCACCAGTGATTCCCCGACTAGCGGGAATTACGAGCAGTACTTC
CDR3 protein: CATSDSPTSGNYEQYF

V gene: TRBV5-1
D gene: TRBD2
J gene: TRBJ2-3
clone size: .
CDR3 DNA: TGCGCCAGCAGCTTCCCGGCCCATAGCGGGGGGTTCACAGATACGCAGTATTTT
CDR3 protein: CASSFPAHSGGFTDTQYF

V gene: TRBV6-5
D gene: TRBD1
J gene: TRBJ2-1
clone size: .
CDR3 DNA: TGTGCCAGCAGGAAGGGGACAGGGGGCTGGAATGAGCAGTTCTTC
CDR3 protein: CASRKGTGGWNEQFF

V gene: TRBV19
D gene: TRBD1
J gene: TRBJ2-7
clone size: .
CDR3 DNA: TGTGCCAGTAGTATCGGGCCGGGACAGGGGATCCACGAGCAGTACTTC
CDR3 protein: CASSIGPGQGIHEQYF

V gene: TRBV3-1/TRBV3-2
D gene: TRBD2
J gene: TRBJ2-7
clone size: .
CDR3 DNA: TGTGCCAGCAGCCAGGGACTAGATATCGACGAGCAGTACTTC
CDR3 protein: CASSQGLDIDEQYF

V gene: TRBV28
D gene: .
J gene: TRBJ2-5
clone size: .
CDR3 DNA: TGTGCCAGCAGTTTGCCCGGAGCCCACCAAGAGACCCAGTACTTC
CDR3 protein: CASSLPGAHQETQYF

V gene: TRBV7-9
D gene: .
J gene: TRBJ2-1
clone size: .
CDR3 DNA: TGTGCCAGCAGTCCATCCCAGCGGGTCTACAATGAGCAGTTCTTC
CDR3 protein: CASSPSQRVYNEQFF

V gene: TRBV19
D gene: .
J gene: TRBJ2-2
clone size: .
CDR3 DNA: TGTGCCAGTAGTTATTCAGTGAACACCGGGGAGCTGTTTTTT
CDR3 protein: CASSYSVNTGELFF

V gene: TRBV19
D gene: .
J gene: TRBJ1-6
clone size: .
CDR3 DNA: TGTGCCAGTAGCTATACAGGACCGGGAGCTTCACCCCTCCACTTT
CDR3 protein: CASSYTGPGASPLHF

V gene: TRBV28
D gene: .
J gene: TRBJ1-3
clone size: once
CDR3 DNA: TGTGCCAGCAGTTGGACCCGGGACACTGACTCTGGAAACACCATATATTTT
CDR3 protein: CASSWTRDTDSGNTIYF

V gene: TRBV9
D gene: TRBD1
J gene: TRBJ2-7
clone size: .
CDR3 DNA: TGTGCCAGCAGCCATGGACAGGGTGATGGCTACGAGCAGTACTTC
CDR3 protein: CASSHGQGDGYEQYF